The 6 T cell receptor beta chains below come from one sample, sequenced in a study of CD8+CD57+ T cells in acquired aplastic anemia. Before being chosen for sequencing, patients had shown CD8+CD57+ cell expansion by flow cytometry. Genomic DNA, serving as template, underwent TCR beta VDJ and CDR3 profiling. TCRdb itself ran the reads through MiXCR, one entry per CDR3 protein. The sample shows around 200,000 distinct CDR3 sequences, roughly 45% of them seen only once. Input material: sorted CD4+, CD8+, or CD8+CD57+ T cells (not recorded which) from PBMCs. These receptors were obtained from a human donor with aplastic anemia.

This sequence joins TRBV24-1 and TRBJ1-1; tentatively, D is TRBD1 (6 bases). The germline CDR1 and CDR2 sequences are KGHDR and SFDVKD. V was trimmed by 11 bases and J by 1 base, leaving 13 bases between them. The CDR3 loop spans 13 amino acids. The CDR3 loop is CAIQRTENTEAFF. CDR3 nucleotide sequence: TGTGCCATCCAACGGACAGAGAACACTGAAGCTTTCTTT.

The V and J genes are TRBV20-1 and TRBJ2-7; 10 bases fit TRBD2. The CDR3 has 15 amino acids. Germline CDR1 reads DFQATT; CDR2 reads SNEGSKA (reference sequence). The trim removed 3 bases at V and 1 base at J, leaving 6 bases unmatched. The CDR3 coding sequence is TGCAGTGCTAGGAGCGGGAGGGCCGAGTCCTACGAGCAGTACTTC. Translating gives CSARSGRAESYEQYF.

V and J are TRBV7-9 and TRBJ2-3; the D gene is possibly TRBD1 (5 bases). Germline lookup yields CDR1 SEHNR and CDR2 FQNEAQ (reference sequence). Trimming removed 5 bases from V and 1 base from J, with 13 bases in between. The CDR3 consists of 15 residues. CDR3: CASSLAGPGTDTQYF. The CDR3 nucleotides are TGTGCCAGCAGCCTCGCAGGGCCGGGCACAGATACGCAGTATTTT.

The rearrangement joins TRBV7-6 to TRBJ1-2; 8 bases fit TRBD1. The CDR3 sequence is 14 residues long. Germline trimming cut 1 base from V and 6 bases from J; bases unmatched to any gene: 4. Per the germline V gene, CDR1 is SGHVS and CDR2 is FNYEAQ. This CDR3 is CASSLGAGGNGYTF. The CDR3 DNA is TGTGCCAGCAGCTTAGGGGCAGGGGGCAATGGCTACACCTTC.

The rearrangement uses TRBV7-9 and TRBJ2-1, with unresolved D. The CDR3 loop spans 13 amino acids. Germline V lookup: CDR1 SEHNR, CDR2 FQNEAQ (reference sequence). With 1 base removed from V and 4 bases from J, the gap between germline ends came to 5 bases. CDR3: CASSLGDYNEQFF. The CDR3 DNA reads as TGTGCCAGCAGCTTAGGGGATTACAATGAGCAGTTCTTC.

This clonotype was recorded at least ten times. J is TRBJ1-5 and V is TRBV28, with 7 bases fitting TRBD1. The CDR3 runs to 13 residues. The V gene's germline CDR1 is MDHEN and CDR2 SYDVKM. V lost 6 bases to trimming and J lost 4 bases; unmatched junction nucleotides: 3. The CDR3 sequence is CASSYRGNQPQHF. The CDR3 DNA follows: TGTGCCAGCAGCTACAGGGGAAATCAGCCCCAGCATTTT.